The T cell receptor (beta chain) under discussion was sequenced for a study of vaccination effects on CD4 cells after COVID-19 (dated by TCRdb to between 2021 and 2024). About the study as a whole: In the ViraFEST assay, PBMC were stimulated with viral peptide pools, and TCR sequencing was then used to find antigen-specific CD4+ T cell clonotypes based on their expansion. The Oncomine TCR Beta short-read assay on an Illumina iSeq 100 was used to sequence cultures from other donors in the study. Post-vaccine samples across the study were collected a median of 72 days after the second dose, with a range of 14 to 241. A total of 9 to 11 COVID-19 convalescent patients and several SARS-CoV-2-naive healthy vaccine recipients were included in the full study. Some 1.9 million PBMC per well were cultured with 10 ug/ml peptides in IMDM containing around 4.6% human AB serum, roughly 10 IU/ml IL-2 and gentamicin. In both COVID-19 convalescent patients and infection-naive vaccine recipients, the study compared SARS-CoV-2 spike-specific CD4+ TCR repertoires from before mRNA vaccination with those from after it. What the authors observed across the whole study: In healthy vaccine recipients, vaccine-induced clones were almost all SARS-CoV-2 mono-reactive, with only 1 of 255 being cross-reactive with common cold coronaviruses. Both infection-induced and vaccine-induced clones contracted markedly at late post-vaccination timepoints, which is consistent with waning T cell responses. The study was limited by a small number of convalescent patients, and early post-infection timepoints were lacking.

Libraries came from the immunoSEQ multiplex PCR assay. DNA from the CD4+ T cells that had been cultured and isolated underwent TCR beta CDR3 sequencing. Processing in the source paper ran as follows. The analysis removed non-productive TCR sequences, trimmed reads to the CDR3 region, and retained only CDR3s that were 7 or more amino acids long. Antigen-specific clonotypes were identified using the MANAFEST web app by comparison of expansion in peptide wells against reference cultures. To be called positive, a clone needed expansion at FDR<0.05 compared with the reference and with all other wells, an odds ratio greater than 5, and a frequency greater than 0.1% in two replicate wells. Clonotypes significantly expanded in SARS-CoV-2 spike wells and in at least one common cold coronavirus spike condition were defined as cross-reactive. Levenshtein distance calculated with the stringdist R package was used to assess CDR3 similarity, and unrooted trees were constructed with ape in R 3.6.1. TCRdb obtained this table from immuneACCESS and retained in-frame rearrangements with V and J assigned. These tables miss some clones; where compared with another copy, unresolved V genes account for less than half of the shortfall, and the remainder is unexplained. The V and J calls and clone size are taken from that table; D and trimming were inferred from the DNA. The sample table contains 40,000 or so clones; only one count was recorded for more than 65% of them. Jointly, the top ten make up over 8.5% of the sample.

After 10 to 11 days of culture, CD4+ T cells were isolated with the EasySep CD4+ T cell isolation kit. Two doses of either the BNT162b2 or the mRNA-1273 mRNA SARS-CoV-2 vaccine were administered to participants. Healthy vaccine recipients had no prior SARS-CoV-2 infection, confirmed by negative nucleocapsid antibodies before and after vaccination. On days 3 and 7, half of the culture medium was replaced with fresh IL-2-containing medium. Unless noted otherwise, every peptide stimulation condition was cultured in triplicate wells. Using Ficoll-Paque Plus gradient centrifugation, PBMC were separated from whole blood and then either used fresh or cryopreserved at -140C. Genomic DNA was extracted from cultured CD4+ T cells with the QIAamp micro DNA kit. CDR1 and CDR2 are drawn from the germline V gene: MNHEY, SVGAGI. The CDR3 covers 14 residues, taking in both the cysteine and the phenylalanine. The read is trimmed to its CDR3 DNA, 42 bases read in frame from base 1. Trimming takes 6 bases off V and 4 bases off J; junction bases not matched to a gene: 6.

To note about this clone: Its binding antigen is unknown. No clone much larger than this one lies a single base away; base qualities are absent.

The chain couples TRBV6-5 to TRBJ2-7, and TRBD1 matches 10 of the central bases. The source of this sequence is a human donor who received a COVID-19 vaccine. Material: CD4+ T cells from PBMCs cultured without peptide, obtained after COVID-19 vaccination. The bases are TGTGCCAGCAGCCGGGACAGGGGCGGGTACGAGCAGTACTTC. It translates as CASSRDRGGYEQYF.